This TCR beta chain was identified in a study of T cells in Graves' hyperthyroidism and ophthalmopathy. Researchers amplified the TCR beta CDR3 regions from RNA transcripts. A first-round RT-PCR of the TCR CDR3 used the HTBI primer set. TCRdb independently ran MiXCR on the multiplex PCR reads; one entry per CDR3 protein. The sample yields some 350,000 distinct CDR3 sequences, about a fifth seen once. Findings of the study overall: Clonotypes that were expanded in thyroid above 0.001 mostly appeared in blood too.

The sample holds many counts of this clonotype. Its antigen is as yet unknown. The sequenced sample was blood. The TCR was taken from a woman between 18 and 29 years old with Graves' hyperthyroidism.

The DNA of the CDR3 is TGTGCCAGCAGTGGACAGGGTTCGGGGGAGCTGTTTTTT. The encoded protein is CASSGQGSGELFF. This rearrangement joins TRBV6-1 to TRBJ2-2; the match to TRBD1 covers 7 bases. V dropped 4 bases and J dropped 8; count of bases not matched to a gene: 4. Germline V gene lookup returns CDR1 MNHNS and CDR2 SASEGT. The CDR3 contains 13 residues.